Presented here are 18 T cell receptor beta chains from one specimen sequenced in a study of OX40 agonist ivuxolimab in advanced cancers. The data were produced by immunoSEQ multiplex PCR, yet TCRdb's version contains in-frame clones alone and is incomplete. This table has approximately 82,000 clones, 88% appearing once. Sample: CD4+ or CD8+ T cells sorted from blood, taken in a trial of the OX40 agonist ivuxolimab. The receptors shown here come from an adult with an advanced solid tumor such as melanoma, head and neck, liver or kidney cancer.

V usage is TRBV29-1 and J usage is TRBJ2-3; the D gene is possibly TRBD2 (6 bases). The V end was cut by 4 bases, the J end by 6 bases, with 14 bases between. The germline V gene has CDR1 SQVTM and CDR2 ANQGSEA. The CDR3 runs to 13 residues. The CDR3 DNA reads TGCAGCGTTGGGACTCCCGCGGGGGATACGCAGTATTTT. Its protein is CSVGTPAGDTQYF.

The chain combines TRBV6-6 with TRBJ2-4; D possibly matches TRBD1 or TRBD2 (5 bases each). V lost 5 bases and J 1 base, leaving 12 bases between the germline ends. Looked up from germline, CDR1 is MNHNY and CDR2 is SVGAGI (reference sequence). This CDR3 is 15 amino acids long. The CDR3 sequence is CASSAGTPAKNIQYF. The CDR3 DNA reads as TGTGCCAGCAGTGCTGGGACCCCCGCCAAAAACATTCAGTACTTC.

This clone was detected a few times. The V call is TRBV7-3, the J call TRBJ2-1, with 9 bases matching TRBD1. The CDR3 runs to 18 residues. V shed 5 bases and J 7 bases; nucleotides not matched to a gene: 18. Germline V gene lookup returns CDR1 SGHTA and CDR2 FQGTGA. The CDR3 here is CASSSGTGWPGGANEQFF. In nucleotides, the CDR3 is TGTGCCAGCAGCAGCGGGACAGGGTGGCCAGGAGGTGCGAATGAGCAGTTCTTC.

The V gene is TRBV11-2, the J gene TRBJ2-7; 9 bases are a match to TRBD1. This CDR3 has 16 amino acids. J gave up 6 bases and V 8 bases, and 17 bases lay outside the gene matches. Germline CDR1 SGHAT, CDR2 FQNNGV. The chain's CDR3 is CASCAGTGFFLGEQYF. In nucleotides, the CDR3 is TGTGCCAGCTGCGCTGGGACAGGGTTCTTCCTGGGCGAGCAGTACTTC. The variable domain in full, with the rest retrieved from reference TRBV11-2 and TRBJ2-7, is EAGVAQSPRYKIIEKRQSVAFWCNPISGHATLYWYQQILGQGPKLLIQFQNNGVVDDSQLPKDRFSAERLKGVDSTLKIQPAKLEDSAVYLCASCAGTGFFLGEQYFGPGTRLTVT.

This clone was seen once. The chain couples TRBV11-3 to TRBJ1-3; D ambiguous. This CDR3 is built from 15 residues. V lost 4 bases to trimming and J lost 1 base, with 11 bases between them. Germline lookup yields CDR1 SGHNT and CDR2 YENEEA. The chain's CDR3 is CASSYDPVSGNTIYF. The CDR3 DNA sequence: TGTGCCAGCAGCTACGATCCAGTTTCTGGAAACACCATATATTTT.

The J gene is TRBJ1-1, the V gene TRBV28, with a possible D match to TRBD1 (5 bases). The germline V and J ends were trimmed by 5 bases and 7 bases, with 17 bases remaining between them. Germline CDR1 MDHEN, CDR2 SYDVKM. This CDR3 contains 14 residues. CDR3 sequence reads: CASSLNQGRGEAFF. The DNA for the CDR3 is TGTGCCAGCAGTCTCAATCAGGGAAGGGGTGAAGCTTTCTTT.

This chain uses TRBV6-4 with TRBJ2-1; D ambiguous. In germline, CDR1 is MRHNA, CDR2 SNTAGT. The CDR3 spans 14 residues. V was cut by 6 bases and J by 6 bases, with 15 bases left in between. The CDR3 sequence is CASSPVGYGNEQFF. DNA for the CDR3: TGTGCCAGCAGCCCGGTAGGGTATGGCAATGAGCAGTTCTTC.

CDR3 region: CASSMGTATYGYTF. CDR3 nucleotides: TGTGCCAGCAGTATGGGGACAGCAACATATGGCTACACCTTC. The chain recombines TRBV28 with TRBJ1-2; 7 bases agree with TRBD1. Germline V gives CDR1 MDHEN, CDR2 SYDVKM. This CDR3 is 14 amino acids long. Unmatched junction bases numbered 8, after V lost 5 bases and J lost 5 bases.

This clone appeared a single time. The chain links TRBV28 to TRBJ1-4; D is unclear. Germline CDR1 and CDR2: MDHEN and SYDVKM. V lost 6 bases, J lost 2 bases, and 10 bases lay in between. The CDR3 contains 14 residues. The CDR3 DNA is TGTGCCAGCAGACCAACACAGACTAATGAAAAACTGTTTTTT. It translates to CASRPTQTNEKLFF.

The V gene is TRBV27, the J gene TRBJ2-1; possibly TRBD2 for D (5 bases). Germline V lookup: CDR1 MNHEY, CDR2 SMNVEV (reference sequence). V dropped 4 bases and J dropped 12 bases, with 13 bases sitting between them. The CDR3 sequence is 12 residues long. CDR3 in amino acids: CASSSDWGRQFF. The CDR3 coding sequence is TGTGCCAGCAGTTCGGACTGGGGTAGGCAGTTCTTC.

V gene TRBV2 combines with J gene TRBJ1-5; 12 bases fit TRBD1. The CDR3 extends over 14 amino acids. Germline-derived CDR1 and CDR2 are SNHLY and FYNNEI. V lost 6 bases and J lost 6; bases outside the gene matches: 3. In nucleotides, the CDR3 is TGTGCCAGCAGCGGGACAGGGGGCACTCAGCCCCAGCATTTT. This sequence encodes CASSGTGGTQPQHF.

J is TRBJ2-1 and V is TRBV28; D is ambiguous. This CDR3 comprises 13 residues. The V gene's germline CDR1 is MDHEN and CDR2 SYDVKM. The ends were cut back, 6 bases at V and 3 bases at J, with 9 bases in the middle. The CDR3 sequence: CASSRGGYNEQFF. As DNA, the CDR3 is TGTGCCAGCAGCCGCGGTGGCTACAATGAGCAGTTCTTC.

The rearrangement links TRBV28 to TRBJ2-2, with D possibly being TRBD2 (5 bases). In germline, CDR1 is MDHEN, CDR2 SYDVKM. Trimming cost V 7 bases and J 5 bases, with 17 bases left between them. CDR3 length: 15 residues. DNA of the CDR3: TGTGCCAGCATCCCGGCGGGTCGATGGACCGGGGAGCTGTTTTTT. Residues: CASIPAGRWTGELFF.

As regards this clone: Other DNA sequences within the sample encode an identical CDR3. The chain is built from TRBV18 and TRBJ2-3; 12 bases fit TRBD2. This CDR3 contains 16 residues. Trimming took 3 bases from V and 6 from J; bases not matched to a gene: 7. CDR1 is KGHSH and CDR2 is LQKENI in the germline V gene. The CDR3 sequence: CASSPLAGGPSDTQYF. DNA for the CDR3: TGTGCCAGCTCACCGCTAGCGGGAGGGCCAAGTGATACGCAGTATTTT.

This clone has a single count. The rearrangement uses TRBV18 and TRBJ2-5, with D perhaps matching TRBD1 (6 bases). Germline V CDR1 and CDR2: KGHSH, LQKENI. V was shortened by 3 bases and J by 3 bases, with 11 bases between the two germline ends. The CDR3 consists of 14 residues. CDR3 sequence: CASSPQQGKETQYF. DNA for the CDR3: TGTGCCAGCTCACCCCAACAGGGTAAAGAGACCCAGTACTTC.

The chain recombines TRBV19 with TRBJ1-5; possible D gene TRBD1, 5 bases. Germline V gene lookup returns CDR1 LNHDA and CDR2 SQIVND (reference sequence). V was cut by 7 bases and J by 6 bases, with 10 bases left in between. The CDR3 covers 12 residues. The CDR3: CASMGGIQPQHF. CDR3 DNA: TGTGCCAGTATGGGGGGAATTCAGCCCCAGCATTTT.

This clone was found once. The chain carries TRBV6-5 and TRBJ1-2; TRBD1 matches 8 bases. The germline CDR1 and CDR2 sequences are MNHEY and SVGAGI. V was pared by 8 bases and J by 2 bases, with 4 bases of the junction left unmatched. This CDR3 is built from 13 residues. CDR3 protein: CASQTGENYGYTF. DNA of the CDR3: TGTGCCAGCCAGACAGGGGAAAACTATGGCTACACCTTC.

V and J are TRBV2 and TRBJ2-2; D unresolved. Germline assignment: CDR1 SNHLY and CDR2 FYNNEI. CDR3 size: 15 residues. V lost 0 bases to trimming and J lost 8 bases, with 13 bases between them. CDR3 protein: CASSEATGSGGELFF. CDR3 bases: TGTGCCAGCAGTGAAGCGACCGGGTCTGGTGGGGAGCTGTTTTTT.